Listed below are T cell receptor beta chains from one sample, sequenced in a study of shared clonotypes between healthy human individuals. Method: immunoSEQ multiplex PCR; TCRdb's copy keeps in-frame clones and lacks some. The sample lists about 1.1 million clones; approximately 80% were seen once. The sample taken for sequencing was memory CD4+ T cells from PBMCs. These receptors originate from a man younger than 30 in good health. Some clones in this sample may be carry-over from other donors' samples. Both conserved end residues are part of each CDR3. Fields, in order: V gene, J gene, CDR3 length, CDR3 protein.

V gene: TRBV6-1
J gene: TRBJ2-7
CDR3 length: 16
CDR3 protein: CASSGLGLAGQYEQYF

V gene: TRBV30
J gene: TRBJ2-7
CDR3 length: 14
CDR3 protein: CAWRDPGTTYEQYF

V gene: TRBV5-1
J gene: TRBJ2-1
CDR3 length: 15
CDR3 protein: CASSLGTSSLGEQFF

V gene: TRBV7-8
J gene: TRBJ2-4
CDR3 length: 17
CDR3 protein: CASSLEGAGASWDIQYF

V gene: TRBV25-1
J gene: TRBJ2-5
CDR3 length: 14
CDR3 protein: CASSLGGARETQYF

V gene: TRBV4-1
J gene: TRBJ1-2
CDR3 length: 13
CDR3 protein: CASGTLFGPGYTF

V gene: TRBV30
J gene: TRBJ2-3
CDR3 length: 12
CDR3 protein: CAWTPSTDTQYF

V gene: TRBV6-5
J gene: TRBJ2-3
CDR3 length: 14
CDR3 protein: CASSYSRGADTQYF

V gene: TRBV5-1
J gene: TRBJ2-1
CDR3 length: 15
CDR3 protein: CASSLGGNSYNEQFF

V gene: TRBV4-1
J gene: TRBJ2-1
CDR3 length: 17
CDR3 protein: CASSPRLAGGSGDEQFF

V gene: TRBV30
J gene: TRBJ1-1
CDR3 length: 14
CDR3 protein: CAWSVGGFNTEAFF

V gene: TRBV4-1
J gene: TRBJ2-2
CDR3 length: 15
CDR3 protein: CASSQVPTSAGELFF

V gene: TRBV5-8
J gene: TRBJ2-7
CDR3 length: 15
CDR3 protein: CASSLTGSTIYEQYF

V gene: TRBV18
J gene: TRBJ1-2
CDR3 length: 13
CDR3 protein: CASSPRTSYGYTF

V gene: TRBV5-1
J gene: TRBJ2-4
CDR3 length: 16
CDR3 protein: CASSSDIRTGKNIQYF

V gene: TRBV28
J gene: TRBJ1-5
CDR3 length: 13
CDR3 protein: CASSTPRGQPQHF

V gene: TRBV25-1
J gene: TRBJ2-7
CDR3 length: 14
CDR3 protein: CASSAYGSSYEQYF

V gene: TRBV6-5
J gene: TRBJ1-1
CDR3 length: 14
CDR3 protein: CASSQTGILPQAFF

V gene: TRBV6-1
J gene: TRBJ2-1
CDR3 length: 14
CDR3 protein: CASSQDTEYNEQFF

V gene: TRBV6-1
J gene: TRBJ2-1
CDR3 length: 16
CDR3 protein: CASSGLAAAGYREQFF

V gene: TRBV7-2
J gene: TRBJ2-5
CDR3 length: 14
CDR3 protein: CASSLGGPQETQYF

V gene: TRBV19
J gene: TRBJ1-1
CDR3 length: 13
CDR3 protein: CASSIRESAEAFF

V gene: TRBV28
J gene: TRBJ1-2
CDR3 length: 13
CDR3 protein: CASSLNRSYGYTF

V gene: TRBV6-1
J gene: TRBJ2-1
CDR3 length: 12
CDR3 protein: CASSVHSNEQFF

V gene: TRBV10-3
J gene: TRBJ2-7
CDR3 length: 16
CDR3 protein: CATEGGLAGGVREQYF

V gene: TRBV10-3
J gene: TRBJ1-2
CDR3 length: 15
CDR3 protein: CAISDGTAGGSGYTF

V gene: TRBV27
J gene: TRBJ1-2
CDR3 length: 12
CDR3 protein: CASSSQGYGYTF

V gene: TRBV4-1
J gene: TRBJ1-1
CDR3 length: 18
CDR3 protein: CASSPIGTGGAENTEAFF

V gene: TRBV5-4
J gene: TRBJ2-5
CDR3 length: 13
CDR3 protein: CASSFTGGETQYF

V gene: TRBV2
J gene: TRBJ2-2
CDR3 length: 15
CDR3 protein: CASSEASGGTGELFF